This entry concerns a single TCR beta chain. Its antigen is as yet unknown. This entry belongs to a study of shared clonotypes between healthy human individuals. Looking at the study overall: The people who gave samples were two women and three men aged 18 to 49. Whole-study results and caveats: Specimens sampled were limited to blood, with tissue repertoires likely differing. Measured sharing among donors was expected to vary with sequencing depth.

Profiling relied on immunoSEQ multiplex PCR, and the TCRdb table lists in-frame clones only, not all of them. This sample carries 2 million to 2.5 million clones, roughly 93% of them seen once, and the ten largest clones take approximately 0.35%. The donors were adults (healthy and HIV-negative) with no recent acute infections or vaccinations. The CDR3 spans 11 residues. The ends were cut back, 6 bases at V and 6 bases at J, with 9 bases in the middle. Germline V gene data show CDR1 as ENHRY and CDR2 as SYGVKD. This sequence joins TRBV10-3 and TRBJ2-7, with D possibly matching TRBD1 (5 bases). The origin of this receptor is a man between 18 and 35 years old in good health. Some clones in this sample may be carry-over from other donors' samples. Sample: naive CD4+ T cells from PBMCs. As for subset: CD45RA+ positively selected. The CDR3 loop is CAISQGPEQYF. In nucleotides, the CDR3 is TGTGCCATCAGCCAGGGTCCCGAGCAGTACTTC.